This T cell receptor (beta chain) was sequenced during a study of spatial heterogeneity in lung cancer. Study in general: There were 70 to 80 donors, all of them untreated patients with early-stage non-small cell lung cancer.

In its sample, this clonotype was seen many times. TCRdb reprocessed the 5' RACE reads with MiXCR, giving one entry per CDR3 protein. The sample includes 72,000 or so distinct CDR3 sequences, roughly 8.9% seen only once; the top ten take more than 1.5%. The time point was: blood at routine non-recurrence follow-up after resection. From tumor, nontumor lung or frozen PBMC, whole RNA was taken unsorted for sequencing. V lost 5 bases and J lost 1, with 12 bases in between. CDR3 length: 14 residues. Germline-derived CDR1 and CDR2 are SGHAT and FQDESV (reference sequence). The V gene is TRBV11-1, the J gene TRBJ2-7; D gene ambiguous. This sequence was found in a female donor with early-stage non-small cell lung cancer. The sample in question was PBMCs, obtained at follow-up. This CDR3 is CASSPLGRSYEQYF. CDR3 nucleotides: TGTGCCAGCAGCCCCTTGGGCAGGTCCTACGAGCAGTACTTC.